Below, one T cell receptor beta chain is given with its context. Its antigen is not yet known. No much larger clonotype is one base removed from it; base qualities were not supplied. These data come from a study of control samples from healthy donors and cancer patients (dated by TCRdb to 2018 to 2021). Clipping removes 3 bases from V and 2 bases from J, with 11 as the unmatched junction base count. CDR1 and CDR2 were assigned from the germline V gene as SNHLY and FYNNEI. The CDR3 numbers 17 residues from cysteine through phenylalanine. Only CDR3 DNA is held: 51 bases, read in frame from base 1. The method behind the library was the immunoSEQ multiplex PCR assay. What TCRdb holds here is the immuneACCESS table cut down to in-frame rearrangements. Part of the clones is not present; checked against another copy, under half of the missing clones reflect an unresolved V gene, and the others are unexplained. A total of tens of thousands of clones appear in this sample, 87% of them only once. The ten largest account for over 3.5% of the sample.

The receptor was derived from a woman aged 50 to 60 in good health. Recombination joined TRBV2 with TRBJ1-2; 8 junctional bases match TRBD1. Material for sequencing was blood. The bases read TGTGCCAGCAGTGAGATTTACAACAGACAGGGGAACTATGGCTACACCTTC. This is translated as CASSEIYNRQGNYGYTF.